Shown below are 32 T cell receptor beta chains from a single sample sequenced in a study of human T cells and chemical hapten exposure. Time point defined: patch test 1, 2 weeks after DPC sensitization. Documented treatment: therapeutic diphenylcyclopropenone sensitization with weekly scalp DPC. MiXCR was run by TCRdb on the RACE reads, yielding one entry per CDR3 protein. The sample lists approximately 400,000 distinct CDR3 sequences; about 4.8% were seen once. Source: whole blood, taken in connection with sensitization to the hapten diphenylcyclopropenone (DPC). Receptors were obtained from a woman in her fifties or sixties with alopecia areata. Some clones in this sample may be carry-over from other donors' samples.

This clonotype was counted ten times or more. The genes are TRBV15 and TRBJ1-5, with 7 nucleotides matching TRBD1. Germline V CDR1 and CDR2: LNHNV, YYDKDF (reference sequence). J gave up 0 bases and V 9 bases, and 8 bases lay outside the gene matches. The CDR3 length is 15 residues. CDR3 DNA sequence: TGTGCCACTCCTCCAGGGGGTTGTAGCAATCAGCCCCAGCATTTT. Residues: CATPPGGCSNQPQHF.

This clonotype was observed at least ten times. V usage is TRBV11-2 and J usage is TRBJ2-2; D tentatively reads TRBD1 or TRBD2 (5 bases each). From germline, CDR1 is SGHAT and CDR2 FQNNGV. The CDR3 spans 14 residues. Trimming left V 5 bases short and J 3 bases short, with 10 bases between. The CDR3 loop is CASSPEGHTGELFF. In nucleotides, the CDR3 is TGTGCCAGCAGCCCCGAGGGACACACCGGGGAGCTGTTTTTT.

This chain joins TRBV6-5 and TRBJ2-2; TRBD2 is a possible D gene (6 bases). From germline, CDR1 is MNHEY and CDR2 SVGAGI. This CDR3 is built from 15 residues. V was clipped by 7 bases and J by 5 bases, with 17 bases between them. The CDR3 DNA sequence: TGTGCCAGCACCGAAAGGAGGGCCCAAACCGGGGAGCTGTTTTTT. It translates to CASTERRAQTGELFF.

This clonotype was observed a handful of times. The rearrangement joins TRBV20-1 to TRBJ2-7, with D perhaps matching TRBD2 (6 bases). The V gene's germline CDR1 is DFQATT and CDR2 SNEGSKA (reference sequence). Trimming pared 0 bases from V and 7 bases from J, leaving 16 bases between. The CDR3 is 14 amino acids. DNA for the CDR3: TGCAGTGCTAGAGAGGCGGGGACGCCGGGAGAGCAGTACTTC. Its translation: CSAREAGTPGEQYF.

The chain is built from TRBV6-5 and TRBJ2-3, with TRBD2 matching 9 bases. The CDR3 extends over 15 amino acids. Unmatched junction bases numbered 6, after V lost 2 bases and J lost 6 bases. The germline V gene has CDR1 MNHEY and CDR2 SVGAGI. The CDR3 sequence is CASSYDSGSADTQYF. In nucleotides, the CDR3 is TGTGCCAGCAGTTACGATAGCGGGAGTGCGGATACGCAGTATTTT.

The table lists this clonotype with many counts. The chain is built from TRBV6-6 and TRBJ1-5; D not resolved. CDR1 and CDR2 from the germline V gene are MNHNY and SVGAGI (reference sequence). The V and J ends lost 8 bases and 0 bases respectively, with 8 bases between them. This CDR3 contains 13 residues. The DNA for the CDR3 is TGTGCCAGCGAAAGAATTAGCAATCAGCCCCAGCATTTT. As protein: CASERISNQPQHF.

This clonotype was counted ten times or more. This rearrangement joins TRBV7-2 to TRBJ2-1; either TRBD1 or TRBD2 may supply D (5 bases each). Germline loops: CDR1 SGHTA, CDR2 FQGNSA. The CDR3 extends over 13 amino acids. V lost 1 base, J lost 10 bases, and 11 bases lay in between. CDR3 amino acids: CASSLGGGEEQFF. CDR3 coding DNA: TGTGCCAGCAGCTTAGGTGGGGGAGAGGAGCAGTTCTTC. Variable domain in full (rest from reference TRBV7-2 and TRBJ2-1): GAGVSQSPSNKVTEKGKDVELRCDPISGHTALYWYRQSLGQGLEFLIYFQGNSAPDKSGLPSDRFSAERTGGSVSTLTIQRTQQEDSAVYLCASSLGGGEEQFFGPGTRLTVL.

The V and J genes are TRBV11-2 and TRBJ2-3; the match to TRBD2 covers 16 bases. V trimming: 5 bases; J trimming: 8 bases; junction bases outside the gene matches: 10. The CDR3 has 17 amino acids. CDR1 and CDR2 (germline): SGHAT, FQNNGV. The CDR3 region is CASSVGTSGRASGTQYF. In nucleotides, the CDR3 is TGTGCCAGCAGCGTCGGGACTAGCGGGAGGGCCTCGGGTACGCAGTATTTT. Full variable domain (remainder filled in from reference TRBV11-2 and TRBJ2-3): EAGVAQSPRYKIIEKRQSVAFWCNPISGHATLYWYQQILGQGPKLLIQFQNNGVVDDSQLPKDRFSAERLKGVDSTLKIQPAKLEDSAVYLCASSVGTSGRASGTQYFGPGTRLTVL.

Many counts were recorded for this clonotype. The chain couples TRBV12-3 or TRBV12-4 to TRBJ1-3; TRBD1 might be the D (6 bases). V gave up 8 bases and J gave up 0 bases, with 14 bases separating them. The CDR3 length is 15 residues. CDR3 nucleotide sequence: TGTGCCAGCCTTGCGACAGGACGCTCTGGAAACACCATATATTTT. Protein sequence: CASLATGRSGNTIYF.

The rearrangement links TRBV3-1 to TRBJ2-7; D is undetermined. The germline CDR1 and CDR2 sequences are LGHDT and YNNKEL (reference sequence). The CDR3 contains 11 residues. Between the trimmed V and J ends, which lost 7 bases and 5 bases, there was a span of 9 bases. CDR3 DNA sequence: TGTGCCAGCATCCTCTACGACGAGCAGTACTTC. Its translation is CASILYDEQYF.

This clonotype was counted many times. CDR3 region: CASSQGGQGAPSYEQYF. Written as DNA, the CDR3 is TGTGCCAGCAGCCAAGGAGGGCAGGGGGCTCCGTCCTACGAGCAGTACTTC. The V gene is TRBV4-2, the J gene TRBJ2-7, with TRBD1 matching over 8 bases. Germline loops: CDR1 LGHNA, CDR2 YNFKEQ. The CDR3 has 17 residues. The V gene end was trimmed by 1 base and the J gene end by 1 base; junction bases not matched to a gene: 9.

CDR3 amino acids: CASSQGFTVRDSPLHF. CDR3 nucleotides: TGTGCCAGCAGCCAAGGATTCACCGTCCGGGATTCACCCCTCCACTTT. V gene TRBV14 combines with J gene TRBJ1-6; D not certain. Trimming left V 1 base short and J 8 bases short, with 15 bases between. CDR1 and CDR2 (germline): SGHDN, FVKESK. CDR3 length: 16 residues.

This clonotype was found a few times. The V call is TRBV7-9, the J call TRBJ2-2; the D is unclear. Germline V CDR1 and CDR2: SEHNR, FQNEAQ (reference sequence). The CDR3 is 19 residues long. V shed 3 bases and J shed 8 bases, with 28 bases lying between them. The CDR3 coding sequence is TGTGCCAGCAGCTTTCCCCAGCAGAGCAAAACGTCCTCCCCGGGGGAGCTGTTTTTT. Translated, it gives CASSFPQQSKTSSPGELFF.

The sample holds many counts of this clonotype. The V gene is TRBV20-1, the J gene TRBJ2-3; 7 nucleotides match TRBD1. This CDR3 region has 15 residues. J was trimmed by 0 bases and V by 2 bases; bases with no gene match: 5. CDR1 DFQATT and CDR2 SNEGSKA come from the germline V gene (reference sequence). CDR3 sequence: CSARPRQGSTDTQYF. In DNA, the CDR3 is TGCAGTGCTAGACCCCGACAGGGTAGCACAGATACGCAGTATTTT.

This clonotype was seen more than once but under ten times. This chain joins TRBV5-1 and TRBJ2-7; possibly TRBD1 for D (6 bases). Trimming left V 0 bases short and J 3 bases short, with 13 bases between. This CDR3 spans 15 amino acids. Germline-derived CDR1 and CDR2 are SGHRS and YFSETQ. The CDR3 region is CASSLGDRRLYEQYF. CDR3 in DNA: TGCGCCAGCAGCTTGGGAGACAGGCGACTCTACGAGCAGTACTTC.

With respect to this clonotype: The junction shows a germline mismatch at one end, possibly a read error. The chain joins TRBV20-1 to TRBJ2-3, with 8 bases that match TRBD2. The CDR3 contains 13 residues. Germline CDR1 DFQATT, CDR2 SNEGSKA (reference sequence). The CDR3 sequence: CSASRTSRDTQYF. The DNA of the CDR3 is TGCAGTGCTAGTCGGACTAGCAGAGATACGCAGTATTTT.

V usage is TRBV12-3 or TRBV12-4 and J usage is TRBJ1-4; D possibly corresponds to TRBD1 (5 bases). There are 18 residues in the CDR3. V gave up 4 bases and J gave up 4 bases, with 22 bases separating them. The CDR3 region is CASSSRAGRPNFNEKLFF. The CDR3 bases are TGTGCCAGCAGTTCCCGGGCGGGACGTCCCAACTTTAATGAAAAACTGTTTTTT.

Notes on this clonotype: Germline is not matched at one junction end, which may reflect a read error. V gene TRBV20-1 combines with J gene TRBJ1-1, with a possible D match to TRBD1 (6 bases). The CDR3 has 15 amino acids. Germline CDR1 DFQATT, CDR2 SNEGSKA (reference sequence). CDR3 bases: TGCAGTGCTAGCTTTGAACAGGGAACGAACACTGAAACTTTCTTT. This encodes CSASFEQGTNTETFF.

This clonotype was seen a handful of times. The chain couples TRBV12-3 or TRBV12-4 to TRBJ1-3; no reliable D call. This CDR3 is built from 14 residues. V was pared by 6 bases and J by 0 bases, with 9 bases between. CDR3 nucleotide sequence: TGTGCCAGCAGCCCTTGGATCTCTGGAAACACCATATATTTT. This encodes CASSPWISGNTIYF.

The chain uses TRBV27 and TRBJ1-5; 8 bases fit TRBD1. V was pared by 5 bases and J by 5 bases, with 5 bases of the junction left unmatched. The CDR3 covers 14 residues. CDR1 MNHEY and CDR2 SMNVEV come from the germline V gene (reference sequence). The CDR3 region is CASSPGTGYQPQHF. Here the CDR3 DNA reads TGTGCCAGCAGTCCCGGGACAGGCTATCAGCCCCAGCATTTT.

This clonotype was seen a few times. The chain is built from TRBV20-1 and TRBJ2-7, with 11 nucleotides matching TRBD1. V shed 2 bases and J 2 bases; nucleotides not matched to a gene: 8. Germline V gene sequence: CDR1 DFQATT, CDR2 SNEGSKA (reference sequence). CDR3 length: 16 residues. The DNA of the CDR3 is TGCAGTGCTAGACCCCCTGGGGGACAGGGGGCCTACGAGCAGTACTTC. Its protein is CSARPPGGQGAYEQYF.

This clonotype was counted at least ten times. The gene calls are TRBV5-1 and TRBJ2-5, with 11 bases matching TRBD2. The V gene's germline CDR1 is SGHRS and CDR2 YFSETQ. The CDR3 length is 18 residues. Trimming at V came to 3 bases and at J to 1 base, leaving 11 bases not matched to a gene. CDR3 DNA: TGCGCCAGCAGCTCAGGACTAGCGGGCCCTATCCCCCAAGAGACCCAGTACTTC. As protein: CASSSGLAGPIPQETQYF.

V and J are TRBV2 and TRBJ1-3; 7 bases fit TRBD1. The V gene end was trimmed by 6 bases and the J gene end by 4 bases; junction bases not matched to a gene: 6. The CDR3 loop spans 14 amino acids. Germline CDR1 is SNHLY and CDR2 is FYNNEI. In nucleotides, the CDR3 is TGTGCCAGCAGAACAGGGGCGGCCGGAAACACCATATATTTT. It yields the protein CASRTGAAGNTIYF.

This clonotype was seen a few times. V gene TRBV7-9 combines with J gene TRBJ1-5, with a possible D match to TRBD1 (6 bases). This CDR3 has 15 residues. CDR1 and CDR2 from the germline V gene are SEHNR and FQNEAQ (reference sequence). Deletions cut 4 bases from V and 6 bases from J, with 16 bases between. DNA for the CDR3: TGTGCCAGCAGCTCCGAGGGGGGTTGGGGTCAGCCCCAGCATTTT. As protein: CASSSEGGWGQPQHF.

This clonotype was counted at least ten times. This chain links TRBV6-1 with TRBJ2-7; tentative D call: TRBD1 (6 bases). Germline values: CDR1 MNHNS, CDR2 SASEGT. This CDR3 contains 14 residues. Trimming removed 1 base at V and 8 bases at J, with 15 bases between. The CDR3 here is CASSEGNWQGKQYF. The DNA of the CDR3 is TGTGCCAGCAGTGAAGGAAATTGGCAGGGGAAGCAGTACTTC.

In its sample, this clonotype was seen a few times. This chain connects TRBV16 to TRBJ2-7; D remains ambiguous. The V gene's germline CDR1 is KGHSY and CDR2 FQNENV. CDR3 size: 15 residues. V was pared by 4 bases and J by 2 bases, with 15 bases between. Here the CDR3 DNA reads TGTGCCAGCAGCCCCAATGCGGACGGCACCTACGAGCAGTACTTC. Its translation is CASSPNADGTYEQYF. Supplemented by reference TRBV16 and TRBJ2-7, the full variable domain reads GEEVAQTPKHLVRGEGQKAKLYCAPIKGHSYVFWYQQVLKNEFKFLISFQNENVFDETGMPKERFSAKCLPNSPCSLEIQATKLEDSAVYFCASSPNADGTYEQYFGPGTRLTVT.

This clonotype was seen ten or more times. The chain combines TRBV15 with TRBJ2-1, with 12 bases fitting TRBD2. J gave up 9 bases and V 9 bases, and 12 bases lay outside the gene matches. Germline CDR1 is LNHNV and CDR2 is YYDKDF (reference sequence). The CDR3 consists of 15 residues. DNA for the CDR3: TGTGCCACTACCGGGGGGACTAGCGGGTTAGTTGAGCAGTTCTTC. It is translated as CATTGGTSGLVEQFF.

This clonotype has only a few counts. The chain joins TRBV12-3 or TRBV12-4 to TRBJ1-4, with D maybe TRBD1 (5 bases). V shed 5 bases and J shed 7 bases, with 14 bases lying between them. The CDR3 is 14 residues long. The CDR3 DNA reads as TGTGCCAGCAGTCGGGGGTCGTCCGGTGAAAAACTGTTTTTT. It specifies CASSRGSSGEKLFF.

This clonotype was found a few times. This chain uses TRBV4-1 with TRBJ2-1; 7 bases are shared with TRBD2. J lost 3 bases, V lost 4 bases, and 9 bases had no gene match. From germline, CDR1 is MGHRA and CDR2 YSYEKL. The CDR3 has 16 amino acids. In DNA form, the CDR3 reads TGCGCCAGCAGCCCTCGAGCGGGGATTCTCTACAATGAGCAGTTCTTC. It translates to CASSPRAGILYNEQFF.

This sequence joins TRBV2 and TRBJ2-5, with 9 bases matching TRBD2. The CDR3 consists of 17 residues. Germline CDR1 SNHLY, CDR2 FYNNEI. V was pared by 3 bases and J by 1 base, with 9 bases of the junction left unmatched. The CDR3 region has the DNA TGTGCCAGCAGTGAGGTAGCGGGAGTATATTTCCAAGAGACCCAGTACTTC. Translated, it gives CASSEVAGVYFQETQYF.

In its sample, this clonotype was seen many times. CDR3 protein: CASIPPGQASEAFF. The CDR3 DNA is TGTGCCAGCATCCCCCCCGGGCAGGCATCTGAAGCTTTCTTT. This rearrangement joins TRBV6-6 to TRBJ1-1, with D uncertain. Germline CDR1 is MNHNY and CDR2 is SVGAGI (reference sequence). V shed 7 bases and J shed 6 bases, with 18 bases lying between them. The CDR3 is made up of 14 amino acids.

This clonotype was counted only a few times. The chain links TRBV4-1 to TRBJ2-4; D call uncertain. CDR3 length: 14 residues. Germline V gene sequence: CDR1 MGHRA, CDR2 YSYEKL. V shed 0 bases and J shed 5 bases, with 8 bases lying between them. In DNA, the CDR3 is TGCGCCAGCAGCCAAGACAGACGCCAAAACATTCAGTACTTC. Its protein product is CASSQDRRQNIQYF.